The rows below give T cell receptor beta chains drawn from one sample of a study of blood T cell repertoires in COVID-19. Data came from immunoSEQ multiplex PCR; TCRdb stores just in-frame clones and leaves some out. The sample has approximately 31,000 clones, more than 85% seen once. The sample was peripheral blood. The receptor set was obtained from a male donor with active COVID-19. Each CDR3 is given without its conserved first and last residue.

length,V,CDR3
12,TRBV6-5,ASSFGGGTYGYT
13,TRBV11-2,ASTQTSGYTGELF
12,TRBV18,ASSPDTRNTEAF
9,TRBV7-2,ASSFNRGTT
16,TRBV6-2/TRBV6-3,ASSYSAWRAVHTDTQY
12,TRBV29-1,SAEGTGTAGELF
16,TRBV19,ASNHRDKLSSSYNEQF
14,TRBV6-2/TRBV6-3,ASSRGQGAVYNEQF
13,TRBV19,ASSISRDPGNTIY
11,TRBV29-1,SVVEQGIGGYT
17,TRBV7-2,ASRLLPGLAGGPADTQY
10,TRBV3-1/TRBV3-2,ASSRATTKAF
16,TRBV24-1,ATSEGRTDLTSTDTQY
17,TRBV11-2,ASSSRLAGGSRYYNEQF
10,TRBV18,ASSENRDTIY
12,TRBV9,ASSRTGGRYEQY
12,TRBV5-4,ASSLGFPVYGYT
13,TRBV6-5,ASRAGTGGSTEAF
11,TRBV11-2,ASSFSATGELF
13,TRBV6-5,ASGLAGGSNYEQY
12,TRBV6-5,ASAAGGGTDTQY
13,TRBV2,ASGSERTGSYEQY
11,TRBV18,ASSPLGQNEAF
11,TRBV11-3,ASSLQQYTEAF
13,TRBV6-5,ASSIQVATNEKLF
11,TRBV11-2,ASSSQGGTEAF
11,TRBV6-6,ASSGQVSYEQY
16,TRBV7-9,ASSPAELTHSGANVLT
15,TRBV7-9,ASSFAGTGVPQNIQY